This TCR beta chain appears in the sequencing data of a study of human T cells and chemical hapten exposure. This clonotype appeared a few times. Unique molecular identifiers were attached to individual cDNA molecules within the library. TCRdb called the RACE reads again in MiXCR, with one record for every CDR3 protein. This repertoire shows tens of thousands of distinct CDR3 sequences, roughly 4% found once; its top ten account for roughly 1.6%. Trimming removed 4 bases from V and 0 bases from J, with 12 bases in between. The CDR3 sequence is 16 residues long. CDR1 is SGHVS, CDR2 FQNEAQ, per germline. Indicated time point: healthy volunteer bleed at 2 weeks. The authors' total RNA extraction used unfractionated whole blood.

The chain combines TRBV7-8 with TRBJ1-4, with D perhaps matching TRBD1 (6 bases). The clonotype comes from a female donor in good health. Some clones in this sample may be carry-over from other donors' samples. Sequencing was performed on whole blood. The CDR3 sequence: CASSSQRTATNEKLFF. The DNA of the CDR3 is TGTGCCAGCAGCTCCCAGAGGACAGCAACTAATGAAAAACTGTTTTTT. The complete variable domain, with remaining parts taken from reference TRBV7-8 and TRBJ1-4, reads GAGVSQSPRYKVAKRGQDVALRCDPISGHVSLFWYQQALGQGPEFLTYFQNEAQLDKSGLPSDRFFAERPEGSVSTLKIQRTQQEDSAVYLCASSSQRTATNEKLFFGSGTQLSVL.